A single sample gave rise to the 23 T cell receptor beta chains below, sequenced in a study of cytomegalovirus exposure and HLA in healthy donors. Primers for the PCR totalled 60 Vbeta and 13 Jbeta. Produced via immunoSEQ multiplex PCR; TCRdb's table is partial and in-frame only. The data contain about 160,000 clones, approximately 86% of them singletons. Sequencing was carried out using PBMCs. The receptors here all came from a woman aged 18-29 years in good health and CMV-seronegative.

The chain employs TRBV9 and TRBJ2-5; TRBD1 matches 7 bases. The V and J ends lost 0 bases and 5 bases, in that order; junction bases with no gene match: 10. This CDR3 has 16 amino acids. Germline CDR1 reads SGDLS; CDR2 reads YYNGEE. The CDR3 loop is CASSVEQGVLGETQYF. CDR3 sequence (DNA): TGTGCCAGCAGCGTAGAGCAGGGGGTCCTTGGTGAGACCCAGTACTTC.

This chain uses TRBV7-3 with TRBJ2-1; no definite D call. The CDR3 sequence is 13 residues long. The V and J ends lost 2 bases and 7 bases respectively, with 9 bases between them. Germline V CDR1 and CDR2: SGHTA, FQGTGA. The CDR3 DNA is TGTGCCAGCAGCTTAGGGCTACCAAATGAGCAGTTCTTC. The encoded protein is CASSLGLPNEQFF.

The chain carries TRBV25-1 and TRBJ2-1; TRBD2 agrees at 11 bases. This CDR3 comprises 15 residues. Germline V CDR1 and CDR2: MGHDK, SYGVNS. V gave up 8 bases and J gave up 5 bases; unmatched junction bases: 8. CDR3 amino acids: CASGVAGGPHNEQFF. Here the CDR3 DNA reads TGTGCCAGCGGGGTAGCGGGGGGGCCCCACAATGAGCAGTTCTTC.

The V and J genes are TRBV5-1 and TRBJ2-7, with 10 bases fitting TRBD2. Germline loops: CDR1 SGHRS, CDR2 YFSETQ. With V trimmed by 0 bases and J by 0 bases, 12 bases remained unmatched. The CDR3 has 19 amino acids. The CDR3 nucleotides are TGCGCCAGCAGCTTGGCCATTCTCCATCTAGCGGGAGACTCCTACGAGCAGTACTTC. It specifies CASSLAILHLAGDSYEQYF.

This chain joins TRBV28 and TRBJ2-7; 9 positions agree with TRBD2. Germline CDR1 reads MDHEN; CDR2 reads SYDVKM. With 8 bases clipped from V and 5 bases from J, the junction kept 13 bases outside the gene matches. The CDR3 loop spans 15 amino acids. CDR3 sequence (DNA): TGTGCCAGCCCTCCCCCTGGACTAGCGTCTAACGAGCAGTACTTC. Translated, it gives CASPPPGLASNEQYF.

The V call is TRBV27, the J call TRBJ2-2; the D is unclear. The germline CDR1 and CDR2 sequences are MNHEY and SMNVEV (reference sequence). V shed 5 bases and J shed 3 bases, with 10 bases lying between them. This CDR3 has 14 amino acids. Written as DNA, the CDR3 is TGTGCCAGCAGTCCCGGGTCGTACACCGGGGAGCTGTTTTTT. As protein: CASSPGSYTGELFF.

The CDR3 protein is CASSWTGSNYGYTF. Here the CDR3 DNA reads TGTGCCAGCAGTTGGACAGGGTCGAACTATGGCTACACCTTC. The chain has TRBV27 and TRBJ1-2, with 8 bases that match TRBD1. V trimming: 4 bases; J trimming: 2 bases; junction bases outside the gene matches: 3. Germline CDR1 reads MNHEY; CDR2 reads SMNVEV (reference sequence). The CDR3 spans 14 residues.

The chain joins TRBV7-9 to TRBJ2-7; 9 nucleotides match TRBD1. This CDR3 is built from 15 residues. CDR1 is SEHNR and CDR2 is FQNEAQ in the germline V gene (reference sequence). With 4 bases clipped from V and 3 bases from J, the junction kept 7 bases outside the gene matches. CDR3 bases: TGTGCCAGCAGCTCGCCGACAGGGGGGGACTACGAGCAGTACTTC. Amino acids: CASSSPTGGDYEQYF.

V usage is TRBV7-9 and J usage is TRBJ2-5; D is ambiguous. CDR3 length: 14 amino acids. Germline loops: CDR1 SEHNR, CDR2 FQNEAQ (reference sequence). V was shortened by 4 bases and J by 5 bases, with 14 bases between the two germline ends. CDR3 coding DNA: TGTGCCAGCAGCTCGCCCTTTGCCGGGGAGACCCAGTACTTC. It translates to CASSSPFAGETQYF.

V gene TRBV4-1 combines with J gene TRBJ1-2; D is ambiguous. The V end lost 1 base, the J end lost 6 bases, and 21 bases lay between the germline ends. The CDR3 totals 17 residues. CDR1 is MGHRA, CDR2 YSYEKL, per germline. CDR3 sequence (DNA): TGCGCCAGCAGCCAAGGTCAGCTCGGGTCCTCACTAGATGGCTACACCTTC. Residues: CASSQGQLGSSLDGYTF.

V gene TRBV11-2 combines with J gene TRBJ2-7, with TRBD2 matching over 8 bases. Germline-derived CDR1 and CDR2 are SGHAT and FQNNGV. The CDR3 spans 15 residues. Trimming at V came to 2 bases and at J to 6 bases, leaving 9 bases not matched to a gene. The CDR3 reads CASSLQGLASGEQYF. CDR3 sequence (DNA): TGTGCCAGCAGCTTACAAGGACTAGCAAGCGGCGAGCAGTACTTC.

The gene calls are TRBV2 and TRBJ2-5, with D unresolved. With 1 base removed from V and 4 bases from J, the gap between germline ends came to 7 bases. The germline V gene encodes CDR1 SNHLY and CDR2 FYNNEI. The CDR3 loop spans 13 amino acids. CDR3 bases: TGTGCCAGCAGTGAAGTCAATCCAGAGACCCAGTACTTC. Translating gives CASSEVNPETQYF.

This chain joins TRBV2 and TRBJ1-6; D is undetermined. The CDR3 has 12 residues. Germline CDR1 reads SNHLY; CDR2 reads FYNNEI. Trimming cost V 7 bases and J 10 bases, with 11 bases left between them. The CDR3 is CASTRSSSPLHF. In nucleotides, the CDR3 is TGTGCCAGCACCAGGTCATCCTCACCCCTCCACTTT.

V usage is TRBV2 and J usage is TRBJ2-1, with a possible D match to TRBD1 (6 bases). CDR3 length: 16 residues. Germline V gene data show CDR1 as SNHLY and CDR2 as FYNNEI. V lost 5 bases to trimming and J lost 9 bases, with 23 bases between them. CDR3: CASSPGTPAEMGEQFF. CDR3 sequence (DNA): TGTGCCAGCAGTCCCGGGACACCCGCTGAGATGGGTGAGCAGTTCTTC.

The chain joins TRBV15 to TRBJ2-3; TRBD1 agrees at 7 bases. Germline CDR1 reads LNHNV; CDR2 reads YYDKDF (reference sequence). After removal of 7 bases from V and 2 bases from J, the junction contained 9 bases not matched to a gene. The CDR3 sequence is 15 residues long. CDR3 DNA: TGTGCCACCACGGAACAGGGGAGAACCACAGATACGCAGTATTTT. This sequence encodes CATTEQGRTTDTQYF.

V and J are TRBV15 and TRBJ2-5; D possibly corresponds to TRBD2 (6 bases). The DNA end is more similar to TRBJ2-7, so the J call may be wrong. Germline V lookup: CDR1 LNHNV, CDR2 YYDKDF (reference sequence). The CDR3 is 15 amino acids. Here the CDR3 reads CATSRDLGRGYEQYF. CDR3 in DNA: TGTGCCACCAGCAGAGATCTTGGGCGGGGCTACGAGCAGTACTTC.

The chain links TRBV30 to TRBJ1-4; unclear D gene. The germline CDR1 and CDR2 sequences are GTSNPN and SVGIG (reference sequence). This CDR3 has 13 residues. The germline V and J ends were trimmed by 3 bases and 8 bases, with 13 bases remaining between them. Written as DNA, the CDR3 is TGTGCCTGGAGGTGGAGTTCTGGGGAAAAACTGTTTTTT. Its protein is CAWRWSSGEKLFF.

Note on this clone: Distinct nucleotide sequences in the sample also encode this CDR3. The rearrangement joins TRBV27 to TRBJ2-3, with TRBD2 matching 9 bases. This CDR3 spans 14 amino acids. Germline trimming cut 6 bases from V and 0 bases from J; bases unmatched to any gene: 1. Germline lookup yields CDR1 MNHEY and CDR2 SMNVEV (reference sequence). The CDR3 coding sequence is TGTGCCAGCAGCCTAGCGGGGAGCACAGATACGCAGTATTTT. It specifies CASSLAGSTDTQYF.

The genes are TRBV10-2 and TRBJ2-1; weak D call: TRBD1 (8 bases). V lost 8 bases and J lost 8, with 28 bases in between. This CDR3 contains 17 residues. Germline V gene data show CDR1 as WSHSY and CDR2 as SAAADI. CDR3 nucleotide sequence: TGCGCCAGCGGGGGGGGCCTTAGAGGGACAGGATTATATGAGCAGTTCTTC. Protein sequence: CASGGGLRGTGLYEQFF.

The chain couples TRBV28 to TRBJ2-5, with 7 bases identical to TRBD1. The CDR3 has 14 amino acids. J was trimmed by 13 bases and V by 5 bases; bases with no gene match: 16. Germline CDR1 and CDR2: MDHEN and SYDVKM. This CDR3 reads CASSVTQGVRWWYF. DNA of the CDR3: TGTGCCAGCAGTGTAACCCAGGGGGTCCGATGGTGGTACTTC.

The chain has TRBV5-3 and TRBJ1-1; TRBD1 agrees at 8 bases. TRBV5-3 is given ORF status, its function remaining uncertain. The CDR3 extends over 15 amino acids. The V and J ends lost 2 bases and 4 bases, in that order; junction bases with no gene match: 7. This CDR3 is CARSLVDRGITEAFF. The CDR3 nucleotides read TGTGCCAGAAGCTTAGTAGACAGGGGTATCACTGAAGCTTTCTTT.

The chain is built from TRBV19 and TRBJ1-5; tentative D call: TRBD1 (5 bases). V lost 1 base to trimming and J lost 0 bases, with 7 bases between them. Germline-derived CDR1 and CDR2 are LNHDA and SQIVND (reference sequence). The CDR3 is made up of 15 amino acids. The CDR3 protein is CASSIGQHSNQPQHF. As DNA, the CDR3 is TGTGCCAGTAGTATAGGACAGCATAGCAATCAGCCCCAGCATTTT.

V usage is TRBV7-2 and J usage is TRBJ1-3, with no clear D. The CDR3 consists of 15 residues. Germline lookup yields CDR1 SGHTA and CDR2 FQGNSA. The V gene lost 2 bases and the J gene lost 0 bases, with 8 bases spanning the gap. The CDR3 reads CASSLNSFSGNTIYF. The CDR3 DNA is TGTGCCAGCAGCTTAAATTCCTTCTCTGGAAACACCATATATTTT.